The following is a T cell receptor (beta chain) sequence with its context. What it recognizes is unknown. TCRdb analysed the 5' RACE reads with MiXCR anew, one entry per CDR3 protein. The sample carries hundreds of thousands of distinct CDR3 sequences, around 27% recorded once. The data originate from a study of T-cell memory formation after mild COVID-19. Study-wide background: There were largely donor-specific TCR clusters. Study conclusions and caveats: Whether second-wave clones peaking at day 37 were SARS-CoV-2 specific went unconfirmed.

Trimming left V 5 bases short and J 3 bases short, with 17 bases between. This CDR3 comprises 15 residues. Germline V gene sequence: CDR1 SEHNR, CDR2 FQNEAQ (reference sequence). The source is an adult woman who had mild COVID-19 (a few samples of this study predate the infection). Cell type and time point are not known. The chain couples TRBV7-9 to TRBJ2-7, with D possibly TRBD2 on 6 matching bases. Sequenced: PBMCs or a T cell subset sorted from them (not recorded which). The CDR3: CASSRARDSDYEQYF. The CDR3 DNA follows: TGTGCCAGCAGCCGCGCTAGGGACTCGGACTACGAGCAGTACTTC.